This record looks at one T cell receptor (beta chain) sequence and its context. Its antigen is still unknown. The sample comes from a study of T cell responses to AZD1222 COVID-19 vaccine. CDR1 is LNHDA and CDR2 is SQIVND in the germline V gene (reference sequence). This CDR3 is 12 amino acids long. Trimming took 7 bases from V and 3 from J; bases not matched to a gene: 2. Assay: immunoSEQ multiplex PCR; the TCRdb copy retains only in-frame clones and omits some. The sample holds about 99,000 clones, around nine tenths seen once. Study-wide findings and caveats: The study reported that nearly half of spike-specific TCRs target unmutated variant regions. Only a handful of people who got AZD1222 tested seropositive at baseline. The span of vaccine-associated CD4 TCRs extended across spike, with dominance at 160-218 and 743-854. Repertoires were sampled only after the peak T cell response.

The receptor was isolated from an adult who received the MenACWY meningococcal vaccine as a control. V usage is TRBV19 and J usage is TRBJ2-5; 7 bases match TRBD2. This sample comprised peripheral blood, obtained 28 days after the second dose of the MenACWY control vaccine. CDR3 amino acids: CASKGGEETQYF. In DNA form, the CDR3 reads TGTGCCAGTAAGGGAGGGGAAGAGACCCAGTACTTC.